These 5 T cell receptor beta chains were sequenced from one sample in a study of blood T cell repertoires in COVID-19. Some clones are missing from TCRdb's copy, which holds only in-frame ones; the method was immunoSEQ multiplex PCR. The profile shows approximately 50,000 clones, 65% to 90% of them singletons. Sequenced: peripheral blood. The receptors stem from a human donor in a cohort sampled during active COVID-19.

The rearrangement links TRBV4-2 to TRBJ1-1; 9 nucleotides align to TRBD1. This CDR3 comprises 17 residues. CDR1 and CDR2 from the germline V gene are LGHNA and YNFKEQ. J lost 0 bases, V lost 2 bases, and 7 bases had no gene match. CDR3 sequence (DNA): TGTGCCAGCAGCCAATCAACAGGGGGCACTTTGAACACTGAAGCTTTCTTT. It translates to CASSQSTGGTLNTEAFF.

The chain employs TRBV7-2 and TRBJ1-1; the D gene is possibly TRBD1 (6 bases). The CDR3 contains 15 residues. V lost 1 base to trimming and J lost 1 base, with 10 bases between them. Germline V gene data show CDR1 as SGHTA and CDR2 as FQGNSA. The CDR3 DNA is TGTGCCAGCAGCTTAGTAGGCAGGGGGAACACTGAAGCTTTCTTT. It specifies CASSLVGRGNTEAFF.

V and J are TRBV9 and TRBJ2-1, with TRBD2 as a possible D gene (6 bases). The CDR3 loop spans 15 amino acids. V gave up 0 bases and J gave up 2 bases, with 9 bases separating them. The germline V gene encodes CDR1 SGDLS and CDR2 YYNGEE. Written as DNA, the CDR3 is TGTGCCAGCAGCGTAGACGGGAGAGCCTACAATGAGCAGTTCTTC. Protein: CASSVDGRAYNEQFF.

This chain links TRBV10-2 with TRBJ2-5; no clear D. The V end lost 4 bases, the J end lost 1 base, and 4 bases lay between the germline ends. CDR3 length: 12 amino acids. The germline CDR1 and CDR2 sequences are WSHSY and SAAADI. The CDR3 reads CASSAFQETQYF. The DNA for the CDR3 is TGCGCCAGCAGTGCCTTCCAAGAGACCCAGTACTTC.

The chain carries TRBV25-1 and TRBJ2-2; 8 positions match TRBD2. The length of the CDR3 is 15 residues. Germline trimming cut 1 base from V and 8 bases from J; bases unmatched to any gene: 6. Per the germline V gene, CDR1 is MGHDK and CDR2 is SYGVNS. CDR3 protein: CASSESLAEWGELFF. The DNA for the CDR3 is TGTGCCAGCAGTGAATCACTAGCGGAGTGGGGGGAGCTGTTTTTT.